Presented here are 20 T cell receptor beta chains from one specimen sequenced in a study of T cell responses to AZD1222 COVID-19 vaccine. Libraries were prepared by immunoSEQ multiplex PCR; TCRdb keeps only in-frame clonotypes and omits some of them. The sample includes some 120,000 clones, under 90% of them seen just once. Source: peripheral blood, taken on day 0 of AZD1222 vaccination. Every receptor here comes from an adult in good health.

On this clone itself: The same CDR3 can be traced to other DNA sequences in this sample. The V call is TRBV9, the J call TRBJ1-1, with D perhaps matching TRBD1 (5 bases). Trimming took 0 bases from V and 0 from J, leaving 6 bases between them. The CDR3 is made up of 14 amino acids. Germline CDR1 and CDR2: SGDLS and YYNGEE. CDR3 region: CASSVGQMNTEAFF. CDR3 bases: TGTGCCAGCAGCGTAGGACAGATGAACACTGAAGCTTTCTTT.

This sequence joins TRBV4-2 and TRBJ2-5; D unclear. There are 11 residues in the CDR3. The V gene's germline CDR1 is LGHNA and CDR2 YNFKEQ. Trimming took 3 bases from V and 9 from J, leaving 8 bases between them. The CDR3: CASSQEKSQYF. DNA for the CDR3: TGTGCCAGCAGCCAGGAAAAGTCCCAGTACTTC.

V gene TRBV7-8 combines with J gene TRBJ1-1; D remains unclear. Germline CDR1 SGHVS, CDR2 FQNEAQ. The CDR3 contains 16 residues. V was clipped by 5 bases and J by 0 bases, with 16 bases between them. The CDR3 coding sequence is TGTGCCAGCAGCCCGCAGGCGAGTACCATGAACACTGAAGCTTTCTTT. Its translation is CASSPQASTMNTEAFF.

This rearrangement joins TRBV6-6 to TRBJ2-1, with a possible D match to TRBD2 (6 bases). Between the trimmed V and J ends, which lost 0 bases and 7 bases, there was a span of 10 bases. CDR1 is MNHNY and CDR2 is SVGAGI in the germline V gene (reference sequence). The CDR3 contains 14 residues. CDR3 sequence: CASSYSGTLNEQFF. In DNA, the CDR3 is TGTGCCAGCAGTTACTCAGGGACTCTAAATGAGCAGTTCTTC.

The CDR3 protein is CASRTTGNNQPQHF. The CDR3 DNA reads as TGTGCCAGCAGGACGACAGGGAACAATCAGCCCCAGCATTTT. J is TRBJ1-5 and V is TRBV2, with 7 bases aligning to TRBD1. This CDR3 contains 14 residues. The V gene end was trimmed by 6 bases and the J gene end by 3 bases; junction bases not matched to a gene: 5. Germline V gene data show CDR1 as SNHLY and CDR2 as FYNNEI.

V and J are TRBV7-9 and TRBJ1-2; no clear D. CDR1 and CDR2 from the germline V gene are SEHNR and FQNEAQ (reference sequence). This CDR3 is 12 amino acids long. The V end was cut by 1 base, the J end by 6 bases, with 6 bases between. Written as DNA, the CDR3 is TGTGCCAGCAGCTTAGGCGGGGATGGCTACACCTTC. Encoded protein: CASSLGGDGYTF.

CDR3 in DNA: TGTGCCAGCAGTACCTATAGCAATCAGCCCCAGCATTTT. It codes for CASSTYSNQPQHF. This rearrangement joins TRBV6-6 to TRBJ1-5, with D hard to call. Deletions cut 5 bases from V and 0 bases from J, with 5 bases between. Looked up from germline, CDR1 is MNHNY and CDR2 is SVGAGI (reference sequence). CDR3 length: 13 amino acids.

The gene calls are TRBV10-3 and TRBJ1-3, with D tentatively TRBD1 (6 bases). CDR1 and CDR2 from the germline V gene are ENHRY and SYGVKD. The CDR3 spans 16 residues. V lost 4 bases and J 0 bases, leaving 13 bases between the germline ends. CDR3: CAISAQRTDSGNTIYF. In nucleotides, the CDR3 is TGTGCCATCAGTGCCCAGCGGACAGACTCTGGAAACACCATATATTTT.

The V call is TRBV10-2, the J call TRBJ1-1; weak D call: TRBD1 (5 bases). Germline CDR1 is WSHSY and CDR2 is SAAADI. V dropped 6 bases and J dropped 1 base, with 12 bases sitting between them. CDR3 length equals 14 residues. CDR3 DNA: TGCGCCAGCAGCCCGGGGCGCCGGAACACTGAAGCTTTCTTT. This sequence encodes CASSPGRRNTEAFF.

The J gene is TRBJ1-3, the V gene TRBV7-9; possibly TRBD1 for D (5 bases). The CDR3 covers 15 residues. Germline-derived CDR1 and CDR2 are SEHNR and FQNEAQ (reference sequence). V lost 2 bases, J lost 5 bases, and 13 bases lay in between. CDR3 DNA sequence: TGTGCCAGCAGCTTAACAGCCGGGGGACGAAACACCATATATTTT. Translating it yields CASSLTAGGRNTIYF.

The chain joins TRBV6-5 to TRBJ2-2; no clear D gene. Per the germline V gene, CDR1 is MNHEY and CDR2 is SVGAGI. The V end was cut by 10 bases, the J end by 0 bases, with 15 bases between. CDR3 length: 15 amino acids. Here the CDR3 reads CATKGWVANTGELFF. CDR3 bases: TGTGCCACCAAAGGGTGGGTCGCGAACACCGGGGAGCTGTTTTTT.

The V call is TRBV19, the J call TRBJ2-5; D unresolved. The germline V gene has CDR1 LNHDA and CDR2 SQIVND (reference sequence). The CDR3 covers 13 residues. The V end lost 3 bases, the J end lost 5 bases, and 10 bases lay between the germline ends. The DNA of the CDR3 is TGTGCCAGTAGTATCCCACCAGCGGAGACCCAGTACTTC. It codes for CASSIPPAETQYF.

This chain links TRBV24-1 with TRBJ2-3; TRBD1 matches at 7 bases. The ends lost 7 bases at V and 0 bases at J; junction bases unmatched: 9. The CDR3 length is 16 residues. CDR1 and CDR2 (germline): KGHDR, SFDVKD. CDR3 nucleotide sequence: TGTGCCACCAGGGATGGGCGACAGGGTAGCACAGATACGCAGTATTTT. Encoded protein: CATRDGRQGSTDTQYF.

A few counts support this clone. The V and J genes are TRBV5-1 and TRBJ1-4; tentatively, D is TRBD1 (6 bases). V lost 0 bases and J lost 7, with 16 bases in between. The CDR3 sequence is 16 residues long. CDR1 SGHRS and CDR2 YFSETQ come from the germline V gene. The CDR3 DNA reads TGCGCCAGCAGCTTGGGGAAACAGGGAAACTCTGAAAAACTGTTTTTT. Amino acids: CASSLGKQGNSEKLFF.

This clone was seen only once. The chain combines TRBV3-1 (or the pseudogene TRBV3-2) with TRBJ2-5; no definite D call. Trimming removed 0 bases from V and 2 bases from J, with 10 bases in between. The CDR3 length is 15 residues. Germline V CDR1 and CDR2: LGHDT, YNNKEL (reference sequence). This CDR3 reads CASSQDWDVQETQYF. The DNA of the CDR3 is TGTGCCAGCAGCCAAGACTGGGATGTGCAAGAGACCCAGTACTTC.

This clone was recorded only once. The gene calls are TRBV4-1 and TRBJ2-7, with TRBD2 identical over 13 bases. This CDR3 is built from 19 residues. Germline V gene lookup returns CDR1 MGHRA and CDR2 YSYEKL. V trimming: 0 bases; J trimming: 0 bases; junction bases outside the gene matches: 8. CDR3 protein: CASSQDRGTSGKTSYEQYF. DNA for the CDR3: TGCGCCAGCAGCCAAGATCGGGGGACTAGCGGGAAAACCTCCTACGAGCAGTACTTC.

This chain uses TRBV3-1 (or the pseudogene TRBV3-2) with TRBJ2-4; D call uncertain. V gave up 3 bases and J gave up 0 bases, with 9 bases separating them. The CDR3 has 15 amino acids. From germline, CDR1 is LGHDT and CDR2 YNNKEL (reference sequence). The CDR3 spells CASSHAVIAKNIQYF. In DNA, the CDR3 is TGTGCCAGCAGCCATGCGGTAATAGCCAAAAACATTCAGTACTTC.

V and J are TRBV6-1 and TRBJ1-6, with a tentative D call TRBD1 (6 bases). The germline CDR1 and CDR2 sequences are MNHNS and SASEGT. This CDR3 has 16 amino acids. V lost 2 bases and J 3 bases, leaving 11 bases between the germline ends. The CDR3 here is CASSERGALYNSPLHF. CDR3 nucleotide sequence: TGTGCCAGCAGTGAACGGGGGGCCCTCTATAATTCACCCCTCCACTTT.

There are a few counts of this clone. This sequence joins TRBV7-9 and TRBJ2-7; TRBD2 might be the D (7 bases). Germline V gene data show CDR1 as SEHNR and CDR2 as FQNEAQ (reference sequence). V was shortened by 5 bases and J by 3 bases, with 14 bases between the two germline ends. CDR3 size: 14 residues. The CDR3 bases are TGTGCCAGCAGCCCCGCGGGGGCGCGCTACGAGCAGTACTTC. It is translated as CASSPAGARYEQYF.

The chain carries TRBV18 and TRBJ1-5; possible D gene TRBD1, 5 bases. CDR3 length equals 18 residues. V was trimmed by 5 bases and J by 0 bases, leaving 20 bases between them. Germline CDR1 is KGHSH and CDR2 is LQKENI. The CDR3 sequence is CASSKLRWDGYSNQPQHF. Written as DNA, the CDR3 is TGTGCCAGCTCAAAACTGAGATGGGACGGTTATAGCAATCAGCCCCAGCATTTT.